This entry features one T cell receptor beta chain sequence. Its antigen is currently unknown. The sample belongs to a study of CD8 T cells in ankylosing spondylitis. Study-level points and caveats: Reportedly, disease-linked clones are significantly enriched in ankylosing spondylitis patients' matched synovial fluid. A TCR beta motif of under ten highly homologous variants appeared characteristic of ankylosing spondylitis blood.

Per germline, CDR1 MNHEY and CDR2 SVGAGI. Trimming pared 0 bases from V and 0 bases from J, leaving 6 bases between. The CDR3 has 16 amino acids. TCRdb processed the 5' RACE reads anew with MiXCR; each CDR3 protein has one entry. The sample has roughly 260,000 distinct CDR3 sequences; approximately 20% are singletons. This rearrangement joins TRBV6-5 to TRBJ1-6; D is ambiguous. The specimen was blood, either unsorted or a sorted T cell fraction (not recorded which). This clonotype originated in a male donor with ankylosing spondylitis or in good health (not recorded which). The CDR3 loop is CASSYSGSSYNSPLHF. The DNA for the CDR3 is TGTGCCAGCAGTTACTCAGGGAGCTCCTATAATTCACCCCTCCACTTT.